The clone carrying this TCR beta chain was recorded a few times. Antigen unknown. The investigators reverse transcribed all of the isolated RNA, so they sequenced expressed TCRB transcripts. TCRdb's table, derived via immunoSEQ multiplex PCR, lists solely in-frame clones and lacks some. Found here are 280,000 or so clones, around 16% of them singletons; the top ten hold 0.015% to 0.017%. The sample originates from a study of beta chain features in type 1 diabetes. Study findings and constraints: All four CD4+ subsets of Type 1 diabetes patients contained TCRB CDR3s that were moderately but significantly shorter.

The source is a man in his late teens or twenties with type 1 diabetes. Input material: naive CD4+ T cells from blood.

As DNA, the CDR3 is TGTGCCAGCAGGATGACAGTGGGCGGCTACACCTTC. This encodes CASRMTVGGYTF. The chain links TRBV6-6 to TRBJ1-2; tentatively, D is TRBD1 (5 bases). V was trimmed by 6 bases and J by 8 bases, leaving 13 bases between them. This CDR3 is 12 amino acids long. Germline V CDR1 and CDR2: MNHNY, SVGAGI (reference sequence).